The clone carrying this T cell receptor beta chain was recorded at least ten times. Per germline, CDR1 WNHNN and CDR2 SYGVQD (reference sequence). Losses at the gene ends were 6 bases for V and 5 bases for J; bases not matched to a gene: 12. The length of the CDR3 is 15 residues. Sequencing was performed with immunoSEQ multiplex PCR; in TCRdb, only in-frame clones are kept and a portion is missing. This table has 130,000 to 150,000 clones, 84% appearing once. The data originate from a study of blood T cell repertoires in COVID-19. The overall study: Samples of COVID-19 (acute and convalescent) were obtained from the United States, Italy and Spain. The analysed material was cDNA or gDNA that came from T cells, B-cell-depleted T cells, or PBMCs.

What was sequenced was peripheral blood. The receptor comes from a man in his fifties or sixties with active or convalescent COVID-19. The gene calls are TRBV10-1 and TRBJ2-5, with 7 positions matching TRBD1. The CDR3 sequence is CASSDRRQGWETQYF. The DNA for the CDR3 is TGCGCCAGCAGCGACCGTAGACAGGGCTGGGAGACCCAGTACTTC.